Shown below are 21 T cell receptor beta chains from a single sample sequenced in a study of T cells in tuberculosis. After thawing and overnight rest, PBMC were stained with GMM-loaded CD1B tetramer, viability dye and anti-CD3 for sorting. The lipid loaded on the CD1B tetramers was C32 glucose monomycolate from Rhodococcus equi. TCRdb's copy holds only in-frame clones and misses some; the assay was immunoSEQ multiplex PCR. The table lists 70,000 to 95,000 clones, approximately 90% of them singletons. The sample taken for sequencing was CD1b-GMM tetramer-negative cells sorted from PBMCs. The origin of the receptors is an adult woman with latent tuberculosis.

This chain joins TRBV21-1 and TRBJ1-1; the DNA was not used to check the table's D call, TRBD1. TRBV21-1 represents a pseudogene. This CDR3 comprises 14 residues. The CDR3 region is CASSKDGRVLEAFF. The DNA of the CDR3 is TGTGCCAGCAGCAAAGATGGCAGGGTATTGGAAGCTTTCTTT.

The rearrangement uses TRBV10-1 and TRBJ2-6; 8 bases match TRBD1. Per the germline V gene, CDR1 is WNHNN and CDR2 is SYGVQD (reference sequence). The CDR3 length is 18 residues. Trimming took 10 bases from V and 0 from J; bases not matched to a gene: 14. For the CDR3, the DNA is TGCGCCACCAACCATCCGGGACAGGATAACTCTGGGGCCAACGTCCTGACTTTC. Translating gives CATNHPGQDNSGANVLTF.

The chain is built from TRBV6-5 and TRBJ1-3; D unresolved. The CDR3 spans 14 residues. V dropped 5 bases and J dropped 1 base, with 9 bases sitting between them. In germline, CDR1 is MNHEY, CDR2 SVGAGI. The CDR3 bases are TGTGCCAGCAGTCCAACACTATCTGGAAACACCATATATTTT. Translating gives CASSPTLSGNTIYF.

Only one count was recorded for this clone. The chain has TRBV2 and TRBJ1-2, with D tentatively TRBD1 (5 bases). From germline, CDR1 is SNHLY and CDR2 FYNNEI. Trimming stripped 4 bases from V and 5 bases from J, with 5 bases between. The CDR3 runs to 11 residues. The CDR3 DNA follows: TGTGCCAGCAGTGCAGGGTATGGCTACACCTTC. Amino acids: CASSAGYGYTF.

This sequence joins TRBV5-4 and TRBJ1-3; D not resolved. The length of the CDR3 is 12 residues. The germline V gene encodes CDR1 SGHNT and CDR2 YYREEE (reference sequence). V was cut by 3 bases and J by 5 bases, with 6 bases left in between. The CDR3 DNA is TGTGCCAGCAGCTCAGGAAGAAACACCATATATTTT. It translates to CASSSGRNTIYF.

The gene calls are TRBV5-1 and TRBJ2-7, with TRBD1 matching 7 bases. There are 14 residues in the CDR3. Per the germline V gene, CDR1 is SGHRS and CDR2 is YFSETQ. V shed 0 bases, J shed 7 bases, and the junction held 7 bases outside the gene matches. The CDR3 DNA is TGCGCCAGCAGCTTGGAGACAGGGTTAGGGGAGCAGTACTTC. Protein sequence: CASSLETGLGEQYF.

The chain carries TRBV6-5 and TRBJ1-5; unclear D gene. The length of the CDR3 is 14 residues. V was clipped by 7 bases and J by 1 base, with 11 bases between them. Per germline, CDR1 MNHEY and CDR2 SVGAGI. CDR3 sequence (DNA): TGTGCCAGCATGAGCGGGGAGAGCAATCAGCCCCAGCATTTT. Amino acids: CASMSGESNQPQHF.

The chain is built from TRBV5-8 and TRBJ2-7, with no clear D. With 5 bases removed from V and 3 bases from J, the gap between germline ends came to 15 bases. Germline V gene lookup returns CDR1 SGHTS and CDR2 YDEGEE. The CDR3 is 14 residues long. The DNA for the CDR3 is TGTGCCAGCAGAATACACAGTGTGGTCTACGAGCAGTACGTC. It translates to CASRIHSVVYEQYV.

The rearrangement uses TRBV27 and TRBJ2-7; 7 positions agree with TRBD1. Losses at the gene ends were 0 bases for V and 4 bases for J; bases not matched to a gene: 0. Germline V gives CDR1 MNHEY, CDR2 SMNVEV (reference sequence). This CDR3 is 13 amino acids long. The chain's CDR3 is CASSLSDRYEQYF. CDR3 bases: TGTGCCAGCAGTTTATCGGACAGGTACGAGCAGTACTTC.

This chain joins TRBV11-1 and TRBJ2-1; perhaps TRBD1 as D (6 bases). The CDR3 is made up of 16 amino acids. V dropped 1 base and J dropped 4 bases, with 14 bases sitting between them. The germline CDR1 and CDR2 sequences are SGHAT and FQDESV (reference sequence). The chain's CDR3 is CASSLDRVRGYNEQFF. The DNA of the CDR3 is TGTGCCAGCAGCTTAGATCGGGTAAGGGGGTACAATGAGCAGTTCTTC. The complete variable domain, with remaining parts taken from reference TRBV11-1 and TRBJ2-1, reads EAEVAQSPRYKITEKSQAVAFWCDPISGHATLYWYRQILGQGPELLVQFQDESVVDDSQLPKDRFSAERLKGVDSTLKIQPAELGDSAMYLCASSLDRVRGYNEQFFGPGTRLTVL.

V gene TRBV7-9 combines with J gene TRBJ1-2, with TRBD1 identical over 7 bases. V trimming: 3 bases; J trimming: 0 bases; junction bases outside the gene matches: 4. Germline V lookup: CDR1 SEHNR, CDR2 FQNEAQ (reference sequence). The CDR3 is made up of 15 amino acids. Here the CDR3 reads CASSLSRGTNYGYTF. In DNA form, the CDR3 reads TGTGCCAGCAGCTTGTCCAGGGGGACTAACTATGGCTACACCTTC.

Only one count was recorded for this clone. The V call is TRBV5-1, the J call TRBJ1-3, with 8 bases identical to TRBD1. CDR1 is SGHRS, CDR2 YFSETQ, per germline. There are 16 residues in the CDR3. With V trimmed by 2 bases and J by 1 base, 5 bases remained unmatched. CDR3 sequence: CASSLTGGISGNTIYF. DNA of the CDR3: TGCGCCAGCAGCTTAACAGGGGGGATATCTGGAAACACCATATATTTT.

The CDR3 protein is CASSSRGPTGGSQPQHF. The DNA of the CDR3 is TGTGCCAGCAGCTCTAGGGGACCGACAGGGGGCAGTCAGCCCCAGCATTTT. The V call is TRBV7-2, the J call TRBJ1-5, with 10 bases identical to TRBD1. The CDR3 is 17 amino acids. V dropped 4 bases and J dropped 6; count of bases not matched to a gene: 12. Germline CDR1 is SGHTA and CDR2 is FQGNSA. The full variable domain, in which reference TRBV7-2 and TRBJ1-5 provide the parts outside the CDR3, is GAGVSQSPSNKVTEKGKDVELRCDPISGHTALYWYRQSLGQGLEFLIYFQGNSAPDKSGLPSDRFSAERTGGSVSTLTIQRTQQEDSAVYLCASSSRGPTGGSQPQHFGDGTRLSIL.

The rearrangement links TRBV6-6 to TRBJ1-3; D call uncertain. CDR1 is MNHNY and CDR2 is SVGAGI in the germline V gene (reference sequence). The CDR3 loop spans 15 amino acids. V was pared by 4 bases and J by 0 bases, with 10 bases between. CDR3 sequence reads: CASSSAGNSGNTIYF. CDR3 nucleotide sequence: TGTGCCAGCAGTTCCGCGGGTAACTCTGGAAACACCATATATTTT.

The chain recombines TRBV2 with TRBJ1-1; 7 bases align to TRBD1. Germline V gives CDR1 SNHLY, CDR2 FYNNEI. This CDR3 has 13 residues. J lost 1 base, V lost 10 bases, and 6 bases had no gene match. The CDR3 reads CATGQDANTEAFF. The DNA of the CDR3 is TGTGCCACCGGACAGGACGCGAACACTGAAGCTTTCTTT.

This clone has only one observation. The chain couples TRBV5-1 to TRBJ2-7, with D unresolved. Per the germline V gene, CDR1 is SGHRS and CDR2 is YFSETQ. The CDR3 consists of 15 residues. Deletions cut 1 base from V and 0 bases from J, with 11 bases between. CDR3 amino acids: CASSLCRGSSYEQYV. The CDR3 DNA reads as TGCGCCAGCAGCTTGTGTCGCGGAAGCTCCTACGAGCAGTACGTC.

The gene calls are TRBV5-4 and TRBJ1-4; 10 bases agree with TRBD1. Germline V lookup: CDR1 SGHNT, CDR2 YYREEE (reference sequence). This CDR3 is 15 amino acids long. V was clipped by 4 bases and J by 2 bases; unmatched bases: 2. The CDR3 reads CASSRGQGTNEKLFF. CDR3 DNA: TGTGCCAGCAGCCGGGGACAGGGGACTAATGAAAAACTGTTTTTT.

The chain uses TRBV18 and TRBJ2-4, with 9 bases fitting TRBD1. There are 18 residues in the CDR3. The J segment lost 0 bases and the V segment lost 4 bases, leaving 10 bases of the junction unmatched. Looked up from germline, CDR1 is KGHSH and CDR2 is LQKENI. The chain's CDR3 is CASSQTSGQGLAKNIQYF. CDR3 bases: TGTGCCAGCTCACAAACCTCGGGACAGGGTCTAGCCAAAAACATTCAGTACTTC.

The chain couples TRBV11-2 to TRBJ2-5; possible D gene TRBD1, 6 bases. V was shortened by 6 bases and J by 7 bases, with 12 bases between the two germline ends. The CDR3 runs to 12 residues. Looked up from germline, CDR1 is SGHAT and CDR2 is FQNNGV. The CDR3 spells CASSFWGRTQYF. CDR3 nucleotide sequence: TGTGCCAGCAGTTTCTGGGGGCGGACCCAGTACTTC.

The J gene is TRBJ2-5, the V gene TRBV28; D remains ambiguous. The germline V gene encodes CDR1 MDHEN and CDR2 SYDVKM. This CDR3 has 14 residues. V was trimmed by 1 base and J by 2 bases, leaving 8 bases between them. In DNA, the CDR3 is TGTGCCAGCAGTTTATCCTACCCACAAGAGACCCAGTACTTC. It codes for CASSLSYPQETQYF.

This clone appeared a single time. The chain couples TRBV28 to TRBJ2-1; 9 bases map to TRBD1. Trimming at V came to 6 bases and at J to 6 bases, leaving 9 bases not matched to a gene. The CDR3 spans 15 residues. Germline V gene sequence: CDR1 MDHEN, CDR2 SYDVKM. This chain's CDR3 is CASSPSWTGVNEQFF. As DNA, the CDR3 is TGTGCCAGCAGCCCCTCGTGGACAGGGGTCAATGAGCAGTTCTTC.